Each of the 5 T cell receptor beta chains below was sequenced from the same sample in a study of vaccination effects on CD4 cells after COVID-19. For these TCRs, the target antigens are not known. Peptide-pool stimulation followed by sequencing identified expanded antigen-specific CD4+ clonotypes in the ViraFEST assay. Culture proceeded for more than 8 days, and CD4+ T cells were then isolated. Libraries were prepared by immunoSEQ multiplex PCR; TCRdb keeps only in-frame clonotypes and omits some of them. The data show roughly 20,000 clones, approximately 70% seen once. The sequencing used CD4+ T cells from PBMCs cultured with HCoV-229E spike peptides, collected before COVID-19 vaccination. The receptors were gathered from a human donor who received a COVID-19 vaccine.

The chain couples TRBV29-1 to TRBJ1-4, with D possibly TRBD1 on 6 matching bases. Per the germline V gene, CDR1 is SQVTM and CDR2 is ANQGSEA. The CDR3 extends over 13 amino acids. The V and J ends lost 4 bases and 7 bases respectively, with 13 bases between them. CDR3 sequence reads: CSVGGPGSEKLFF. CDR3 nucleotides: TGCAGCGTTGGGGGGCCGGGTAGTGAAAAACTGTTTTTT. Drawing the rest from reference TRBV29-1 and TRBJ1-4, the complete variable domain is SAVISQKPSRDICQRGTSLTIQCQVDSQVTMMFWYRQQPGQSLTLIATANQGSEATYESGFVIDKFPISRPNLTFSTLTVSNMSPEDSSIYLCSVGGPGSEKLFFGSGTQLSVL.

The V gene is TRBV27, the J gene TRBJ1-4; a possible D gene is TRBD1 (5 bases). The germline V gene encodes CDR1 MNHEY and CDR2 SMNVEV (reference sequence). CDR3 length: 12 amino acids. The germline V and J ends were trimmed by 10 bases and 2 bases, with 8 bases remaining between them. CDR3 bases: TGTGCCACAGGGCGGACTAATGAAAAACTGTTTTTT. Its translation is CATGRTNEKLFF.

This clone was seen a few times. This chain joins TRBV7-9 and TRBJ2-7; TRBD1 matches at 9 bases. There are 15 residues in the CDR3. Germline-derived CDR1 and CDR2 are SEHNR and FQNEAQ (reference sequence). The J segment lost 2 bases and the V segment lost 5 bases, leaving 7 bases of the junction unmatched. In DNA, the CDR3 is TGTGCCAGCAGCCCGTACGGACAGGGGACCTACGAGCAGTACTTC. This sequence encodes CASSPYGQGTYEQYF. Full variable domain (remainder filled in from reference TRBV7-9 and TRBJ2-7): DTGVSQNPRHKITKRGQNVTFRCDPISEHNRLYWYRQTLGQGPEFLTYFQNEAQLEKSRLLSDRFSAERPKGSFSTLEIQRTEQGDSAMYLCASSPYGQGTYEQYFGPGTRLTVT.

Only one count was recorded for this clone. This rearrangement joins TRBV18 to TRBJ1-2, with 7 bases identical to TRBD1. CDR3 length equals 15 residues. J lost 3 bases, V lost 0 bases, and 4 bases had no gene match. From germline, CDR1 is KGHSH and CDR2 LQKENI. Here the CDR3 DNA reads TGTGCCAGCTCACCACCGTTAGGGACAGACTATGGCTACACCTTC. It translates to CASSPPLGTDYGYTF.

The gene calls are TRBV4-1 and TRBJ1-1; D gene uncertain. This CDR3 is built from 15 residues. Germline CDR1 and CDR2: MGHRA and YSYEKL. The germline V and J ends were trimmed by 0 bases and 3 bases, with 11 bases remaining between them. In DNA, the CDR3 is TGCGCCAGCAGCCAAGAGGGGATTGGGGACACTGAAGCTTTCTTT. This encodes CASSQEGIGDTEAFF.